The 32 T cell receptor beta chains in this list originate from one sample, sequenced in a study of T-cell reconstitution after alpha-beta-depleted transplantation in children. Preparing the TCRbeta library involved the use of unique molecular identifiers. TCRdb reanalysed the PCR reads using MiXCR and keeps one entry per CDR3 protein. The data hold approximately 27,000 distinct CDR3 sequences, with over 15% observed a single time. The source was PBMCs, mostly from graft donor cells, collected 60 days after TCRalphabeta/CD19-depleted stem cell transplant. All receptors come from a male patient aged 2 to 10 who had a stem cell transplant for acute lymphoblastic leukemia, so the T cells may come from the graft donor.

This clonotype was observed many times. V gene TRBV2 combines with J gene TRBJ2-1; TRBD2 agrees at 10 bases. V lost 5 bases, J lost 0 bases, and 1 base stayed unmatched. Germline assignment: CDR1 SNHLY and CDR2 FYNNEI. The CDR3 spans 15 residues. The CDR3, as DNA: TGTGCCAGCAGTCCTAGCGGGAGCTCCTACAATGAGCAGTTCTTC. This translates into CASSPSGSSYNEQFF.

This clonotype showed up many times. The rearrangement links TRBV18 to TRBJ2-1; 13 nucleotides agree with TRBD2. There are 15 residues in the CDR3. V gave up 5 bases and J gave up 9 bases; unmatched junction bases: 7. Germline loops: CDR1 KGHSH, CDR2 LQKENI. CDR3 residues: CASSAGLAGDREQFF. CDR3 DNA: TGTGCCAGCTCAGCAGGACTAGCGGGAGATCGTGAGCAGTTCTTC.

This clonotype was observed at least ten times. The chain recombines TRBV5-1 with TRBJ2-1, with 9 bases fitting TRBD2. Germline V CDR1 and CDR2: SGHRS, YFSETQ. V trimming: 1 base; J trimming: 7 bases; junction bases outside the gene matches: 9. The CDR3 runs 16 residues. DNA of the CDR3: TGCGCCAGCAGCTTGTGGCGAGCGGGGGGTGGGAATGAGCAGTTCTTC. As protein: CASSLWRAGGGNEQFF.

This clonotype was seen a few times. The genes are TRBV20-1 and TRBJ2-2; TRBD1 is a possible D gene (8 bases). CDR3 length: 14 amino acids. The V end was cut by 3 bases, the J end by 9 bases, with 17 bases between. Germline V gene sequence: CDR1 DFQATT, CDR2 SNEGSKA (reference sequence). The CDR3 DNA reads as TGCAGTGCTAGTCGGACAGGGAGGGTCAGGGAGCTGTTTTTT. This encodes CSASRTGRVRELFF.

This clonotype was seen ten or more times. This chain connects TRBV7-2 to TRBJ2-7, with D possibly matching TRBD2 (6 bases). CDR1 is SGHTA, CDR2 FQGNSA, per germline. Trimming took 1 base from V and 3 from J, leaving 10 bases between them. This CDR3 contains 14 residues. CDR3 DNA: TGTGCCAGCAGCTTAGGCGGGACCAACTACGAGCAGTACTTC. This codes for CASSLGGTNYEQYF.

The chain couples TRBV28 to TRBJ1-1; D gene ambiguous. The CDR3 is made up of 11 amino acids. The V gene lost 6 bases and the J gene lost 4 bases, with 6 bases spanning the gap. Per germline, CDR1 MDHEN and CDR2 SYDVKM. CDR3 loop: CASRRRTEAFF. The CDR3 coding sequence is TGTGCCAGCAGGCGGCGCACTGAAGCTTTCTTT.

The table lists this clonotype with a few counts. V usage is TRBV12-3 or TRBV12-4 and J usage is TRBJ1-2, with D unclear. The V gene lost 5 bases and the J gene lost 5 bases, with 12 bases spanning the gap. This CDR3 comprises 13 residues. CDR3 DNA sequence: TGTGCCAGCAGTCGAGGGAATTGGTATGGCTACACCTTC. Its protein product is CASSRGNWYGYTF.

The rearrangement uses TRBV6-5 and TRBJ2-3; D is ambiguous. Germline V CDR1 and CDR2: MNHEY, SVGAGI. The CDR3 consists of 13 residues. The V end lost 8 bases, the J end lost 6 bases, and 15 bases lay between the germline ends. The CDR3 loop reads CASQLRNYDTQYF. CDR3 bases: TGTGCCAGCCAATTACGAAACTATGATACGCAGTATTTT.

This CDR3 is CASSYSEQPQHF. As DNA, the CDR3 is TGTGCCAGCAGTTACTCTGAGCAGCCCCAGCATTTT. The gene calls are TRBV6-2 or TRBV6-3 and TRBJ1-5; D call uncertain. Per germline, CDR1 MNHEY and CDR2 SVGEGT. This CDR3 comprises 12 residues. Between the trimmed V and J ends, which lost 0 bases and 7 bases, there was a span of 4 bases.

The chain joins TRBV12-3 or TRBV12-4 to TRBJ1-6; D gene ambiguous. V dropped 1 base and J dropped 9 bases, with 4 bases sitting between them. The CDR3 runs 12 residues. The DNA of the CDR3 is TGTGCCAGCAGTTTAGGACGTTCACCCCTCCACTTT. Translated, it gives CASSLGRSPLHF.

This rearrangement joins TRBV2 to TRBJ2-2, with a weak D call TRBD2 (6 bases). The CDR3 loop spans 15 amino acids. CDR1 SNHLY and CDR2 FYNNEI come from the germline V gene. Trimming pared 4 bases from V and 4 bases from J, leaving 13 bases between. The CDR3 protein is CASSVRGSGTGELFF. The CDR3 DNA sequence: TGTGCCAGCAGTGTGAGGGGTAGCGGCACCGGGGAGCTGTTTTTT.

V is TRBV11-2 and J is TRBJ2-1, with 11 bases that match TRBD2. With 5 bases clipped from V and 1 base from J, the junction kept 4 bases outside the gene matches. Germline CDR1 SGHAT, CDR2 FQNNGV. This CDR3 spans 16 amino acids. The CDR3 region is CASSPRLAGSYNEQFF. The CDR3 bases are TGTGCCAGCAGCCCCCGACTAGCGGGATCCTACAATGAGCAGTTCTTC.

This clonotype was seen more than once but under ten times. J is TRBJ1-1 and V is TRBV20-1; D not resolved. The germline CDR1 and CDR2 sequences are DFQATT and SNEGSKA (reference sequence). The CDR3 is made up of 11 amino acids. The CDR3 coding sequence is TGCAGCCTCCGGGGATACACTGAAGCTTTCTTT. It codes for CSLRGYTEAFF.

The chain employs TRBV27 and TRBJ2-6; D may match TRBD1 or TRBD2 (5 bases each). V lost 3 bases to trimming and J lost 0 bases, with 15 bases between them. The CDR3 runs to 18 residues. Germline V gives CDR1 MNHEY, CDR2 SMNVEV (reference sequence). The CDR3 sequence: CASSFGAGSLSGANVLTF. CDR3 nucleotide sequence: TGTGCCAGCAGTTTCGGGGCAGGGTCCCTCTCTGGGGCCAACGTCCTGACTTTC.

CDR3 DNA: TGTGCCAGCAGCTTAAGTGGACTCGCGAACACCGGGGAGCTGTTTTTT. It yields the protein CASSLSGLANTGELFF. The V gene is TRBV7-8, the J gene TRBJ2-2; D is perhaps TRBD2 (5 bases). CDR3 length: 16 residues. Germline V CDR1 and CDR2: SGHVS, FQNEAQ. Trimming took 2 bases from V and 0 from J, leaving 10 bases between them.

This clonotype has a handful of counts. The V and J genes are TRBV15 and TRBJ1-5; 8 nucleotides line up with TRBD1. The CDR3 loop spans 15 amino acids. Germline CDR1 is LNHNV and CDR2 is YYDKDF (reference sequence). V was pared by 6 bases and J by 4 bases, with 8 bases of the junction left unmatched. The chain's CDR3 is CATRPPGGQNQPQHF. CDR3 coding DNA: TGTGCCACCAGACCCCCAGGGGGCCAAAATCAGCCCCAGCATTTT.

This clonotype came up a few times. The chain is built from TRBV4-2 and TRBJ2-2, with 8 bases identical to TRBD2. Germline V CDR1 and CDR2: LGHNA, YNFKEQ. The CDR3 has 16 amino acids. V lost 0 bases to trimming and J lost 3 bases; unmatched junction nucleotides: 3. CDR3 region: CASSQDSGGYTGELFF. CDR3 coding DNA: TGTGCCAGCAGCCAAGACTCGGGAGGGTACACCGGGGAGCTGTTTTTT.

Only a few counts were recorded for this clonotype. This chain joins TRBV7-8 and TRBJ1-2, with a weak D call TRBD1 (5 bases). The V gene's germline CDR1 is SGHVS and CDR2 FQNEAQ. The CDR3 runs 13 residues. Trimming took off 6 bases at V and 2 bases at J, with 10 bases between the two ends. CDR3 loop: CASSLAGNYGYTF. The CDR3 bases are TGTGCCAGCAGTCTGGCAGGGAACTATGGCTACACCTTC. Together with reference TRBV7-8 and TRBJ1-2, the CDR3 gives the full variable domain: GAGVSQSPRYKVAKRGQDVALRCDPISGHVSLFWYQQALGQGPEFLTYFQNEAQLDKSGLPSDRFFAERPEGSVSTLKIQRTQQEDSAVYLCASSLAGNYGYTFGSGTRLTVV.

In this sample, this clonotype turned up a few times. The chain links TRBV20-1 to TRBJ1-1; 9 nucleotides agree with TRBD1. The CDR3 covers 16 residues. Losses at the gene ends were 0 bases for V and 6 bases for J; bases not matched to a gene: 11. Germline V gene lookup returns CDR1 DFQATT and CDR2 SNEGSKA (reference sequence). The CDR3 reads CSARDYGTGSTSEAFF. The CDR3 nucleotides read TGCAGTGCTAGAGATTACGGGACAGGGTCCACCTCTGAAGCTTTCTTT.

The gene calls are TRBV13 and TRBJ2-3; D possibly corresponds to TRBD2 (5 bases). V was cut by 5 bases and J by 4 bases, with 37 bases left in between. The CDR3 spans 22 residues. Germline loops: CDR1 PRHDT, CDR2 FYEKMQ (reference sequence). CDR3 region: CASSHCSTTLPCRSLEADTQYF. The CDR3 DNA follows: TGTGCCAGCAGCCACTGCAGTACCACGCTGCCCTGCCGTTCGCTGGAGGCAGATACGCAGTATTTT.

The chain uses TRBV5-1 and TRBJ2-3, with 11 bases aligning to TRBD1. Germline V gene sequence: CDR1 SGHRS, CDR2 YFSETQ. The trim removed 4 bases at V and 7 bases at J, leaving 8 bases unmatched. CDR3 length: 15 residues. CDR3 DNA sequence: TGCGCCAGCAGCGCCAGGACAGGGGGCGTATATACGCAGTATTTT. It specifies CASSARTGGVYTQYF.

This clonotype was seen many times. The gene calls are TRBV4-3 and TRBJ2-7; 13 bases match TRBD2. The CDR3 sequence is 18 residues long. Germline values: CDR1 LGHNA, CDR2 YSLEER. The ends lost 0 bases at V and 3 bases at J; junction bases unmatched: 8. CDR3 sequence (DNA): TGCGCCAGCAGCCAAGAGATTTTGACTAGCGGGAGGATCTACGAGCAGTACTTC. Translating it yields CASSQEILTSGRIYEQYF.

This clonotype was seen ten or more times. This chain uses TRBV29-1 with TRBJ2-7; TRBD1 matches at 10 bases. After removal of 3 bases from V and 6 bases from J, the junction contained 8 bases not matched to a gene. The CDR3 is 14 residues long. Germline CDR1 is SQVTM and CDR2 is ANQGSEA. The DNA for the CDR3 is TGCAGCGTTGATTCCGGGACAGGGGTGGCCGAGCAGTACTTC. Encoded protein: CSVDSGTGVAEQYF.

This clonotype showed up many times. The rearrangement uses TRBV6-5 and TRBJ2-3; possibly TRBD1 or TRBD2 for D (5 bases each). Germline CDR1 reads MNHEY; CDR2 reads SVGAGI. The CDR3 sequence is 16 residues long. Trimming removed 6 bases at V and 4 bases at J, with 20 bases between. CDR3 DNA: TGTGCCAGCAGGCTTCGGCCTTGGGGGTTTGCAGATACGCAGTATTTT. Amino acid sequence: CASRLRPWGFADTQYF.

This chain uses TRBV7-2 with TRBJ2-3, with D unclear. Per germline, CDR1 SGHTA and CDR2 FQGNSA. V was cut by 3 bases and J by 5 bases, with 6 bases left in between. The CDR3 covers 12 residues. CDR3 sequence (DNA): TGTGCCAGCAGCTTTAATGTAGATACGCAGTATTTT. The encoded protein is CASSFNVDTQYF. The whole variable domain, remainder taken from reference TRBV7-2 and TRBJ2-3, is GAGVSQSPSNKVTEKGKDVELRCDPISGHTALYWYRQSLGQGLEFLIYFQGNSAPDKSGLPSDRFSAERTGGSVSTLTIQRTQQEDSAVYLCASSFNVDTQYFGPGTRLTVL.

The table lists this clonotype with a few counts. This CDR3 is CASSYSRTGEAFF. The CDR3 coding sequence is TGTGCCAGCAGTTACTCGAGGACAGGAGAAGCTTTCTTT. This rearrangement joins TRBV6-5 to TRBJ1-1, with 7 bases matching TRBD1. CDR1 and CDR2 (germline): MNHEY, SVGAGI. This CDR3 has 13 residues. The V segment lost 0 bases and the J segment 8 bases; nucleotides outside the gene matches: 3.

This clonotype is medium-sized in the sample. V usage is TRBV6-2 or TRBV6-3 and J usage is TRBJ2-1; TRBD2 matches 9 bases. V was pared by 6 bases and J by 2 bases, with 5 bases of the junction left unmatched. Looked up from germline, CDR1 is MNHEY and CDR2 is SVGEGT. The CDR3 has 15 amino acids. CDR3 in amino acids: CASSISGSPYNEQFF. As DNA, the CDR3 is TGTGCCAGCAGCATTAGCGGGAGCCCCTACAATGAGCAGTTCTTC.

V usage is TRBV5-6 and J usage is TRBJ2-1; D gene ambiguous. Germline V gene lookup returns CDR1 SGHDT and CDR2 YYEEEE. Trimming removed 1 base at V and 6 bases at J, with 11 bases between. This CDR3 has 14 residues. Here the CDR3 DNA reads TGTGCCAGCAGCTTGTCGGGTTGGTCCAATGAGCAGTTCTTC. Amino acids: CASSLSGWSNEQFF.

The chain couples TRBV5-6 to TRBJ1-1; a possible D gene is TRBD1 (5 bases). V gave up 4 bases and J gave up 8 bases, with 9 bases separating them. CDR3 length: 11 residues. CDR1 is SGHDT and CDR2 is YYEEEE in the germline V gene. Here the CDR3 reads CASSLGVEAFF. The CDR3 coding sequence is TGTGCCAGCAGCCTAGGGGTCGAAGCTTTCTTT.

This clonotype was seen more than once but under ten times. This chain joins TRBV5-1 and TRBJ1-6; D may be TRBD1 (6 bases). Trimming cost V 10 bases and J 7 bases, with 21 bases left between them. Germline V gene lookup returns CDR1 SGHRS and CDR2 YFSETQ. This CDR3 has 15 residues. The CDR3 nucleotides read TGCGCCTTAGCGAGCAGGGGCCTACAAAATTCACCCCTCCACTTT. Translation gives CALASRGLQNSPLHF.

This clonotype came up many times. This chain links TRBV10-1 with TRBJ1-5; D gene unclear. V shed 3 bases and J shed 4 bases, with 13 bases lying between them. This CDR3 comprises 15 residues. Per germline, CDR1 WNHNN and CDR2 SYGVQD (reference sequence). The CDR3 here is CASSERPLRNQPQHF. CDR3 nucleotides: TGCGCCAGCAGTGAACGTCCCTTAAGGAATCAGCCCCAGCATTTT.

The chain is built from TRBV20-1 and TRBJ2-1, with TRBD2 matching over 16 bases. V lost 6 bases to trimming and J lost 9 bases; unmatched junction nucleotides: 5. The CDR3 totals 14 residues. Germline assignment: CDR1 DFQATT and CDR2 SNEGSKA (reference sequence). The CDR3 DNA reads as TGCAGTGCCGGGACTAGCGGGGGGGCGAGTGAGCAGTTCTTC. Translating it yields CSAGTSGGASEQFF.